These 17 T cell receptor beta chains were sequenced from one sample in a study of technical replicates of blood from a few donors. Some clones are missing from TCRdb's copy, which holds only in-frame ones; the method was immunoSEQ multiplex PCR. The table shows under 50,000 clones, with about 96% occurring only once. Material for sequencing was T cells isolated from PBMCs. These TCRs come from a human donor in good health.

In this sample, this clone turned up once. This rearrangement joins TRBV6-5 to TRBJ2-2, with TRBD2 matching over 9 bases. CDR1 and CDR2 (germline): MNHEY, SVGAGI. The CDR3 extends over 13 amino acids. CDR3 protein: CAATSGNTGELFF. The CDR3 DNA follows: TGTGCTGCGACTAGCGGCAACACCGGGGAGCTGTTTTTT.

The chain combines TRBV9 with TRBJ1-1; no firm D call. The V gene's germline CDR1 is SGDLS and CDR2 YYNGEE. The CDR3 sequence is 16 residues long. V dropped 0 bases and J dropped 0 bases, with 12 bases sitting between them. CDR3 sequence: CASSVGGGRMNTEAFF. CDR3 nucleotides: TGTGCCAGCAGCGTAGGAGGAGGGAGGATGAACACTGAAGCTTTCTTT.

The chain joins TRBV14 to TRBJ2-2; TRBD1 matches 9 bases. J gave up 3 bases and V 2 bases, and 7 bases lay outside the gene matches. Per germline, CDR1 SGHDN and CDR2 FVKESK. The CDR3 sequence is 17 residues long. CDR3: CASSQNTGGPYTGELFF. The CDR3 region has the DNA TGTGCCAGCAGCCAAAACACAGGGGGCCCGTACACCGGGGAGCTGTTTTTT.

This clone was observed a single time. This chain connects TRBV6-1 to TRBJ1-5; no clear D gene. The CDR3 totals 15 residues. Germline CDR1 and CDR2: MNHNS and SASEGT. The ends were cut back, 1 base at V and 6 bases at J, with 13 bases in the middle. The CDR3 sequence is CASSEVRETTQPQHF. DNA of the CDR3: TGTGCCAGCAGTGAAGTCCGGGAGACAACTCAGCCCCAGCATTTT.

Concerning this clone: This likely comes from a read error, as the CDR3 has no conserved phenylalanine or tryptophan at its end. The DNA is omitted, as the CDR3 cannot be located on it reliably, and the CDR3 follows TCRdb's listing. This chain uses TRBV2 with TRBJ1-2; the D segment call TRBD1 is taken from the table without a DNA check. The CDR3 spans 10 amino acids, including both terminal residues. The V gene's germline CDR1 is SNHLY and CDR2 FYNNEI. The CDR3 sequence is CASRVLGTGK.

The rearrangement links TRBV27 to TRBJ1-2, with D maybe TRBD1 (6 bases). The germline CDR1 and CDR2 sequences are MNHEY and SMNVEV (reference sequence). CDR3 length equals 14 residues. The V and J ends lost 6 bases and 4 bases respectively, with 15 bases between them. The CDR3 bases are TGTGCCAGCAGACTGGCAGGGGAAGGCTATGGCTACACCTTC. Its translation: CASRLAGEGYGYTF.

This chain uses TRBV5-6 with TRBJ2-5, with TRBD1 as a possible D gene (5 bases). The CDR3 has 14 residues. Germline V CDR1 and CDR2: SGHDT, YYEEEE. Trimming removed 1 base at V and 4 bases at J, with 11 bases between. The CDR3 sequence: CASSLLGVGETQYF. The CDR3 region has the DNA TGTGCCAGCAGCTTGTTAGGGGTAGGAGAGACCCAGTACTTC.

The rearrangement uses TRBV30 and TRBJ2-7; D may be TRBD1 (6 bases). This CDR3 spans 14 amino acids. Germline V gives CDR1 GTSNPN, CDR2 SVGIG (reference sequence). V gave up 3 bases and J gave up 2 bases, with 14 bases separating them. The CDR3 is CAWSMGAGAYEQYF. CDR3 coding DNA: TGTGCCTGGAGCATGGGGGCAGGGGCCTACGAGCAGTACTTC.

This sequence joins TRBV29-1 and TRBJ1-1; 7 bases are shared with TRBD1. This CDR3 has 15 residues. Trimming at V came to 0 bases and at J to 4 bases, leaving 8 bases not matched to a gene. Germline V gives CDR1 SQVTM, CDR2 ANQGSEA. In DNA, the CDR3 is TGCAGCGTTGAAGATAATTGGACAGGACCCACTGAAGCTTTCTTT. It translates to CSVEDNWTGPTEAFF.

This clone showed up just once. This chain connects TRBV2 to TRBJ1-2; D is ambiguous. This CDR3 contains 15 residues. Trimming removed 0 bases at V and 4 bases at J, with 12 bases between. The V gene's germline CDR1 is SNHLY and CDR2 FYNNEI. The CDR3: CASSEARRHFYGYTF. The CDR3 DNA reads TGTGCCAGCAGTGAAGCCCGCAGGCATTTCTATGGCTACACCTTC. The whole variable domain, remainder taken from reference TRBV2 and TRBJ1-2, is EPEVTQTPSHQVTQMGQEVILRCVPISNHLYFYWYRQILGQKVEFLVSFYNNEISEKSEIFDDQFSVERPDGSNFTLKIRSTKLEDSAMYFCASSEARRHFYGYTFGSGTRLTVV.

This chain uses TRBV7-9 with TRBJ2-7, with D perhaps matching TRBD1 (5 bases). The CDR3 is 12 residues long. Germline CDR1 and CDR2: SEHNR and FQNEAQ (reference sequence). Trimming cost V 5 bases and J 6 bases, with 11 bases left between them. The DNA for the CDR3 is TGTGCCAGCAGCCCGCAGGGAACCGAGCAGTACTTC. This codes for CASSPQGTEQYF.

The chain uses TRBV29-1 and TRBJ2-3; possible D gene TRBD1, 6 bases. This CDR3 is 17 amino acids long. Germline-derived CDR1 and CDR2 are SQVTM and ANQGSEA. V gave up 6 bases and J gave up 3 bases, with 25 bases separating them. In nucleotides, the CDR3 is TGCAGCGTCCGAGGGGATACGGGACACTTACTTACAGATACGCAGTATTTT. It yields the protein CSVRGDTGHLLTDTQYF.

The CDR3 DNA sequence: TGTGCCAGCAGTGAAGCTGCAGGGTATAGCAATCAGCCCCAGCATTTT. Residues: CASSEAAGYSNQPQHF. The chain uses TRBV6-1 and TRBJ1-5, with D possibly being TRBD1 (5 bases). Trimming cost V 0 bases and J 0 bases, with 9 bases left between them. The CDR3 sequence is 16 residues long. The V gene's germline CDR1 is MNHNS and CDR2 SASEGT.

The CDR3 protein is CASSSLTNTGELFF. The DNA of the CDR3 is TGTGCCAGCAGCTCCTTAACGAACACCGGGGAGCTGTTTTTT. V gene TRBV5-4 combines with J gene TRBJ2-2; D gene unclear. The V end lost 3 bases, the J end lost 0 bases, and 6 bases lay between the germline ends. The germline CDR1 and CDR2 sequences are SGHNT and YYREEE (reference sequence). The CDR3 spans 14 residues.

This chain links TRBV6-1 with TRBJ2-7; TRBD1 aligns across 8 bases. The V segment lost 7 bases and the J segment 4 bases; nucleotides outside the gene matches: 9. Germline V gene lookup returns CDR1 MNHNS and CDR2 SASEGT. CDR3 length: 14 residues. The CDR3 is CASMPTGQGYEQYF. CDR3 DNA sequence: TGTGCCAGCATGCCCACAGGACAGGGTTACGAGCAGTACTTC.

This chain joins TRBV28 and TRBJ1-1; no reliable D call. V was cut by 6 bases and J by 6 bases, with 8 bases left in between. Germline CDR1 and CDR2: MDHEN and SYDVKM. This CDR3 region has 11 residues. Here the CDR3 reads CASSYSAEAFF. In DNA form, the CDR3 reads TGTGCCAGCAGCTATTCCGCTGAAGCTTTCTTT.

V and J are TRBV29-1 and TRBJ1-2, with 10 nucleotides matching TRBD1. This CDR3 region has 15 residues. After removal of 5 bases from V and 4 bases from J, the junction contained 10 bases not matched to a gene. CDR1 SQVTM and CDR2 ANQGSEA come from the germline V gene. Written as DNA, the CDR3 is TGCAGCGTTTTCCAGGACAGGGGGAAACTCTATGGCTACACCTTC. Protein: CSVFQDRGKLYGYTF.